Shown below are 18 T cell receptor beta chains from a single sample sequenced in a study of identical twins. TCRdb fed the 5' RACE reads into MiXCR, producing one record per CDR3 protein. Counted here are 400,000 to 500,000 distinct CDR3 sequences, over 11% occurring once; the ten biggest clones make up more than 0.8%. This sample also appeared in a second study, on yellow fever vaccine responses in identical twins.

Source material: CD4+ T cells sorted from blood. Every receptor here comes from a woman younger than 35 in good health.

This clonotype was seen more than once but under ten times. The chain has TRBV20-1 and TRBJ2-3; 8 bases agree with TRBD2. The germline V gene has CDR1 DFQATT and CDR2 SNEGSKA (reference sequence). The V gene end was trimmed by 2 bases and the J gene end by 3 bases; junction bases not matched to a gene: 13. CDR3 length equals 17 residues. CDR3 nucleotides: TGCAGTGCTAGATCAGCATCAGTAGCGGGAAGAACAGATACGCAGTATTTT. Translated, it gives CSARSASVAGRTDTQYF.

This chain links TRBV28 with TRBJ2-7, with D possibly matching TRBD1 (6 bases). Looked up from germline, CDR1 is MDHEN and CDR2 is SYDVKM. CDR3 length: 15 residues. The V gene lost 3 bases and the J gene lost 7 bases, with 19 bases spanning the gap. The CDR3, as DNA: TGTGCCAGCAGTTTTCCCGACAGGCAAGCAGGGGAGCAGTACTTC. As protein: CASSFPDRQAGEQYF.

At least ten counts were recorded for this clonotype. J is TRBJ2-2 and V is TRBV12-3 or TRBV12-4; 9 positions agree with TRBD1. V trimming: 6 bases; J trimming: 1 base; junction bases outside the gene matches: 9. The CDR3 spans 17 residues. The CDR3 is CASSSLRGQGNTGELFF. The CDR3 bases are TGTGCCAGCAGCTCTTTACGGGGACAGGGGAACACCGGGGAGCTGTTTTTT.

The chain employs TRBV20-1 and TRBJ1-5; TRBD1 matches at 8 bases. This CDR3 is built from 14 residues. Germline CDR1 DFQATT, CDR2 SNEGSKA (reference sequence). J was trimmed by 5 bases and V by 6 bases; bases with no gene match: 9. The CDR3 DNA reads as TGCAGTGCCCCACGACAGGGGAGGCATCAGCCCCAGCATTTT. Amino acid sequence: CSAPRQGRHQPQHF.

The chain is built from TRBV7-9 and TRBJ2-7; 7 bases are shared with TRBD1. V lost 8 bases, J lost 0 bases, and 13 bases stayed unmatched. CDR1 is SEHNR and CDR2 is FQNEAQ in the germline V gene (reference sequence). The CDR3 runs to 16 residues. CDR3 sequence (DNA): TGTGCCAGCGTTAATTCCGGGACAGCGAGCTCCTACGAGCAGTACTTC. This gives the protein CASVNSGTASSYEQYF.

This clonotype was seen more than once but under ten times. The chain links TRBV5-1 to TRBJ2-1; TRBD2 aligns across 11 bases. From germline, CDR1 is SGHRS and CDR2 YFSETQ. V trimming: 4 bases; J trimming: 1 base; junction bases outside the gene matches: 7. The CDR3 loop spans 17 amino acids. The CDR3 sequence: CASSPASGRLSYNEQFF. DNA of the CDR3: TGCGCCAGCAGCCCCGCTAGCGGGAGGCTTTCCTACAATGAGCAGTTCTTC.

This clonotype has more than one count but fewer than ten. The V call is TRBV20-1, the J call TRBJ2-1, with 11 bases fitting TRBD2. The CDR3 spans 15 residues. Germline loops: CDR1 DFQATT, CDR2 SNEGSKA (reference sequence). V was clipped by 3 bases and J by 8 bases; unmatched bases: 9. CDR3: CSARTSGKGLYEQFF. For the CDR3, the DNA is TGCAGTGCTAGGACTAGCGGGAAAGGTTTATATGAGCAGTTCTTC.

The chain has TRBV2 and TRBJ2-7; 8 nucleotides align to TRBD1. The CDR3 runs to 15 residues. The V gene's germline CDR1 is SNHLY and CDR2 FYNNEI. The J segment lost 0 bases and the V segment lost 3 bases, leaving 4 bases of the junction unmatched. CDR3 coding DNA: TGTGCCAGCAGTGACCGGGACAGGCTCTCCTACGAGCAGTACTTC. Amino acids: CASSDRDRLSYEQYF.

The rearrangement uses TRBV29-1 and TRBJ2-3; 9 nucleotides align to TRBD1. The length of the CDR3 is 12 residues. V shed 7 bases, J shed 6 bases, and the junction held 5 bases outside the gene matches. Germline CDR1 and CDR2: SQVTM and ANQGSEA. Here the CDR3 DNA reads TGCAGCGGATTACAGGGGGCGGATACGCAGTATTTT. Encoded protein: CSGLQGADTQYF.

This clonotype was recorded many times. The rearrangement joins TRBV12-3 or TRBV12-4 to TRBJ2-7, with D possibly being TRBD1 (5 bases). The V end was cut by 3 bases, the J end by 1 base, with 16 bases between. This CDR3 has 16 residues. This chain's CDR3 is CASSFRSREPSYEQYF. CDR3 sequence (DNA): TGTGCCAGCAGTTTTAGATCCAGGGAACCATCCTACGAGCAGTACTTC.

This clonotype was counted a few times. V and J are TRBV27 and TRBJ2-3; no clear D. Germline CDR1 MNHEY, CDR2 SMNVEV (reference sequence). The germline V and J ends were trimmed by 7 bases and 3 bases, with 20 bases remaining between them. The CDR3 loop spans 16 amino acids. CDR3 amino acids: CASMGPRQDGTDTQYF. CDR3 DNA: TGTGCCAGCATGGGCCCCCGACAAGATGGTACAGATACGCAGTATTTT.

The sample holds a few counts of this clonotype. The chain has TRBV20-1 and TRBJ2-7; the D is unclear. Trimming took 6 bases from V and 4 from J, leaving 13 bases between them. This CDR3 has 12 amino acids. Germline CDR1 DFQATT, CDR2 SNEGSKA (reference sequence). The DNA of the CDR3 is TGCAGTGCACCAAGACTTCTGTACGAGCAGTACTTC. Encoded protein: CSAPRLLYEQYF.

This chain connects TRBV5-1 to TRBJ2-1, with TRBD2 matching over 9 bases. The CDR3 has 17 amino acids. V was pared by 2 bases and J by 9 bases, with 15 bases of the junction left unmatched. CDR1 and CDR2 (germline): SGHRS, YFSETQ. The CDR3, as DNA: TGCGCCAGCAGCTTTGCATCTAGCGGGGTGGTAGGACGTGAGCAGTTCTTC. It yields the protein CASSFASSGVVGREQFF.

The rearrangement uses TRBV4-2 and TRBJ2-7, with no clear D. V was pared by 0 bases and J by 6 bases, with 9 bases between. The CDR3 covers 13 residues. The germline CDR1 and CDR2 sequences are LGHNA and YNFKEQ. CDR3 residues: CASSQDSRGEQYF. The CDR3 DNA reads TGTGCCAGCAGCCAAGATTCTAGAGGCGAGCAGTACTTC.

CDR3 nucleotide sequence: TGTGCCAGCAAGTCCGGGAACACAGATACGCAGTATTTT. Amino acids: CASKSGNTDTQYF. The gene calls are TRBV2 and TRBJ2-3, with D possibly being TRBD2 (5 bases). The V end was cut by 7 bases, the J end by 2 bases, with 10 bases between. The CDR3 runs 13 residues. Germline values: CDR1 SNHLY, CDR2 FYNNEI.

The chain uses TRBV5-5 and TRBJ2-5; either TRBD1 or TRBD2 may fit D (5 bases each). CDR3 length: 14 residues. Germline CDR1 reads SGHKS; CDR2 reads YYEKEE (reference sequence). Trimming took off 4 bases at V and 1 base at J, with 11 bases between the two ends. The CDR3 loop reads CASSGGHRQETQYF. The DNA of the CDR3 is TGTGCCAGCAGCGGAGGACACCGCCAAGAGACCCAGTACTTC.

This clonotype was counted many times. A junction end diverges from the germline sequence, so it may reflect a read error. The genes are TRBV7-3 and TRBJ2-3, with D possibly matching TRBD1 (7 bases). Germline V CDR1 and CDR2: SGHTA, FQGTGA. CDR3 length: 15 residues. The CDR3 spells CASSLTGTSTDTQYF. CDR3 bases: TGCGCCAGCAGCTTGACAGGGACTAGCACAGATACGCAGTATTTT.

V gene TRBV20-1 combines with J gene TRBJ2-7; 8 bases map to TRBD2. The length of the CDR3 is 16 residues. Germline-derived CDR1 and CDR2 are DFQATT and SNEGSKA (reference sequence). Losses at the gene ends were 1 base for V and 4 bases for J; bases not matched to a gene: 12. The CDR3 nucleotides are TGCAGTGCTAGAGGCCCCTGGGCAGCGGGAGAGTACGAGCAGTACTTC. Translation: CSARGPWAAGEYEQYF.